The rows below give T cell receptor beta chains drawn from one sample of a study of T-cell memory formation after mild COVID-19. A single record per CDR3 protein comes from TCRdb applying MiXCR to the 5' RACE reads. The sample carries fewer than 200,000 distinct CDR3 sequences, about a fifth recorded once. Source material: PBMCs or a T cell subset sorted from them (not recorded which). Receptors originate from a man aged 18-30 years who had mild COVID-19 (a few samples of this study predate the infection). Cell type and time point are not known. The CDR3 runs from the conserved cysteine through the conserved F or W. The order of the fields is V gene, D gene, J gene, clone size, CDR3 protein, CDR3 DNA. The D gene is left open where the match is weak. Some rows mark clone size as missing; the rest say once, few, many or name a class of expanded clone.

v_call: TRBV20-1; d_call: TRBD2; j_call: TRBJ2-1; clone_size: NA; cdr3_aa: CSAQAGTLRNEQFF; cdr3_nt: TGCAGTGCTCAAGCGGGGACTCTAAGGAATGAGCAGTTCTTC
v_call: TRBV29-1; d_call: NA; j_call: TRBJ2-5; clone_size: NA; cdr3_aa: CSAMLFQETQYF; cdr3_nt: TGCAGCGCTATGCTGTTCCAAGAGACCCAGTACTTC
v_call: TRBV7-2; d_call: TRBD1; j_call: TRBJ2-1; clone_size: NA; cdr3_aa: CASSRTGNTYNEQFF; cdr3_nt: TGTGCCAGCAGCAGGACAGGGAATACCTACAATGAGCAGTTCTTC
v_call: TRBV6-5; d_call: NA; j_call: TRBJ1-2; clone_size: NA; cdr3_aa: CASSYGGANYGYTF; cdr3_nt: TGTGCCAGCAGTTACGGGGGGGCTAACTATGGCTACACCTTC
v_call: TRBV12-3/TRBV12-4; d_call: NA; j_call: TRBJ2-5; clone_size: NA; cdr3_aa: CASREGGKTQYF; cdr3_nt: TGTGCCAGCAGGGAGGGGGGAAAGACCCAGTACTTC
v_call: TRBV12-3/TRBV12-4; d_call: TRBD2; j_call: TRBJ2-1; clone_size: NA; cdr3_aa: CASSPDILAAEQFF; cdr3_nt: TGTGCCAGCAGCCCCGACATACTAGCGGCTGAGCAGTTCTTC
v_call: TRBV6-5; d_call: TRBD1; j_call: TRBJ2-7; clone_size: NA; cdr3_aa: CASSFDRESYEQYF; cdr3_nt: TGTGCCAGCAGTTTCGACAGGGAGTCCTACGAGCAGTACTTC
v_call: TRBV7-2; d_call: NA; j_call: TRBJ2-7; clone_size: few; cdr3_aa: CASSPGGPREQYF; cdr3_nt: TGTGCCAGCAGCCCCGGGGGGCCCAGGGAGCAGTACTTC
v_call: TRBV2; d_call: NA; j_call: TRBJ1-1; clone_size: NA; cdr3_aa: CASTWGGGNTEAFF; cdr3_nt: TGTGCCAGCACTTGGGGTGGCGGCAACACTGAAGCTTTCTTT
v_call: TRBV10-3; d_call: NA; j_call: TRBJ2-3; clone_size: NA; cdr3_aa: CAITRAGTDTQYF; cdr3_nt: TGTGCCATCACCAGGGCAGGCACAGATACGCAGTATTTT
v_call: TRBV10-1; d_call: NA; j_call: TRBJ2-1; clone_size: few; cdr3_aa: CASSESWKGDDNEQFF; cdr3_nt: TGCGCCAGCAGTGAGTCGTGGAAAGGAGACGACAATGAGCAGTTCTTC
v_call: TRBV4-2; d_call: NA; j_call: TRBJ2-2; clone_size: few; cdr3_aa: CASSQDRIAGELFF; cdr3_nt: TGTGCCAGCAGCCAAGACAGGATTGCCGGGGAGCTGTTTTTT
v_call: TRBV29-1; d_call: TRBD1; j_call: TRBJ2-2; clone_size: few; cdr3_aa: CSAGQTNTGELFF; cdr3_nt: TGCAGCGCGGGACAGACGAACACCGGGGAGCTGTTTTTT
v_call: TRBV20-1; d_call: NA; j_call: TRBJ1-2; clone_size: few; cdr3_aa: CSARADSFNYGYTF; cdr3_nt: TGCAGTGCTAGAGCTGACAGTTTTAACTATGGCTACACCTTC
v_call: TRBV7-6; d_call: NA; j_call: TRBJ2-1; clone_size: few; cdr3_aa: CASSLAHGAEQFF; cdr3_nt: TGTGCCAGCAGCTTAGCGCACGGTGCTGAGCAGTTCTTC
v_call: TRBV24-1; d_call: TRBD1; j_call: TRBJ2-1; clone_size: NA; cdr3_aa: CATSDPGTGANEQFF; cdr3_nt: TGTGCCACCAGTGATCCGGGGACAGGAGCCAATGAGCAGTTCTTC
v_call: TRBV5-1; d_call: NA; j_call: TRBJ1-1; clone_size: many; cdr3_aa: CASSLEVIGNEAFF; cdr3_nt: TGCGCCAGCAGCTTGGAGGTGATAGGGAATGAAGCTTTCTTT
v_call: TRBV6-5; d_call: NA; j_call: TRBJ2-5; clone_size: few; cdr3_aa: CASSYSYMLETQYF; cdr3_nt: TGTGCCAGCAGTTACTCGTACATGCTGGAGACCCAGTACTTC
v_call: TRBV20-1; d_call: NA; j_call: TRBJ1-2; clone_size: NA; cdr3_aa: CSARVSIGVNYGYTF; cdr3_nt: TGCAGTGCTAGAGTGTCTATAGGAGTAAACTATGGCTACACCTTC
v_call: TRBV6-6; d_call: NA; j_call: TRBJ1-5; clone_size: NA; cdr3_aa: CARGGNQPQHF; cdr3_nt: TGTGCCAGGGGAGGCAATCAGCCCCAGCATTTT